These 18 T cell receptor beta chains came from one sample sequenced in a study of blood T cells in healthy people across ages. Sample-barcoded 5' priming and a J-beta primer mix drove a second PCR of about 7 to 12 cycles. One entry per CDR3 protein, called by TCRdb with MiXCR from the 5' RACE reads. The sample carries 790,000 or so distinct CDR3 sequences, about 61% recorded once. The sequenced sample consisted of blood. Receptors were obtained from a man aged 35 to 55 in good health.

The rearrangement uses TRBV20-1 and TRBJ1-5; 7 nucleotides align to TRBD1. The V gene's germline CDR1 is DFQATT and CDR2 SNEGSKA (reference sequence). The CDR3 extends over 15 amino acids. V dropped 4 bases and J dropped 2; count of bases not matched to a gene: 8. The CDR3 DNA is TGCAGTGCTACTCAGGGAGGGGGCCGCAATCAGCCCCAGCATTTT. It specifies CSATQGGGRNQPQHF.

The chain couples TRBV9 to TRBJ1-6, with D tentatively TRBD1 (6 bases). Per the germline V gene, CDR1 is SGDLS and CDR2 is YYNGEE. V was clipped by 1 base and J by 11 bases, with 7 bases between them. The CDR3 contains 12 residues. The CDR3 nucleotides read TGTGCCAGCAGCGTACAGGGGACACCCCTCCACTTT. It specifies CASSVQGTPLHF.

This chain connects TRBV6-5 to TRBJ2-1, with D maybe TRBD2 (5 bases). Trimming took off 0 bases at V and 13 bases at J, with 22 bases between the two ends. Per germline, CDR1 MNHEY and CDR2 SVGAGI. CDR3 size: 16 residues. CDR3 DNA: TGTGCCAGCAGTTACTCGGAATTAAACGGAGGAGAGACCCAGTTCTTC. Translation: CASSYSELNGGETQFF.

This clonotype was counted at least ten times. This chain's CDR3 is CASSVTGTGYEKLFF. Written as DNA, the CDR3 is TGTGCCAGCAGCGTCACCGGGACAGGGTATGAAAAACTGTTTTTT. The V and J genes are TRBV9 and TRBJ1-4; TRBD1 agrees at 9 bases. Germline loops: CDR1 SGDLS, CDR2 YYNGEE. V shed 2 bases and J 6 bases; nucleotides not matched to a gene: 5. The CDR3 contains 15 residues.

The genes are TRBV15 and TRBJ2-7, with no clear D. The CDR3 has 13 residues. V was pared by 5 bases and J by 0 bases, with 8 bases between. CDR1 is LNHNV and CDR2 is YYDKDF in the germline V gene (reference sequence). The CDR3 DNA follows: TGTGCCACCAGCGGGTTCATCTCCTACGAGCAGTACTTC. Protein: CATSGFISYEQYF.

The chain is built from TRBV18 and TRBJ2-7; 9 nucleotides line up with TRBD2. This CDR3 comprises 15 residues. The V and J ends lost 2 bases and 4 bases, in that order; junction bases with no gene match: 6. The germline V gene has CDR1 KGHSH and CDR2 LQKENI. CDR3 in DNA: TGTGCCAGCTCACCAGGCGCTAGCGGGATGTACGAGCAGTACTTC. Translated, it gives CASSPGASGMYEQYF.

This clonotype was counted only a few times. V is TRBV7-2 and J is TRBJ2-5; D perhaps matches TRBD2 (6 bases). The CDR3 has 12 residues. V was cut by 5 bases and J by 13 bases, with 17 bases left in between. Germline V lookup: CDR1 SGHTA, CDR2 FQGNSA. The DNA for the CDR3 is TGTGCCAGCAGCCCCGGGACTGTACTCCGGTACTTC. Translating it yields CASSPGTVLRYF.

A few counts support this clonotype. The V gene is TRBV5-5, the J gene TRBJ1-1; D uncertain. The germline V and J ends were trimmed by 1 base and 1 base, with 5 bases remaining between them. Looked up from germline, CDR1 is SGHKS and CDR2 is YYEKEE (reference sequence). The CDR3 covers 13 residues. The CDR3 nucleotides are TGTGCCAGCAGCTTGACAAGGAACACTGAAGCTTTCTTT. Translated: CASSLTRNTEAFF.

This chain joins TRBV12-3 or TRBV12-4 and TRBJ1-5; D may be TRBD1 (6 bases). CDR3 length equals 14 residues. V was pared by 3 bases and J by 5 bases, with 11 bases between. This chain's CDR3 is CASSFEDRYQPQHF. DNA of the CDR3: TGTGCCAGCAGTTTTGAGGACAGATATCAGCCCCAGCATTTT.

This rearrangement joins TRBV4-3 to TRBJ2-3; 7 bases are a match to TRBD2. CDR1 is LGHNA, CDR2 YSLEER, per germline. The CDR3 is 13 residues long. V gave up 3 bases and J gave up 13 bases; unmatched junction bases: 10. The CDR3 region is CASSQTHGGREYF. As DNA, the CDR3 is TGCGCCAGCAGCCAGACCCACGGGGGGAGGGAGTATTTT.

This clonotype has a single count. The V call is TRBV25-1, the J call TRBJ1-2; D unresolved. The CDR3 covers 15 residues. The germline gives CDR1 MGHDK, CDR2 SYGVNS. Trimming left V 6 bases short and J 6 bases short, with 20 bases between. This chain's CDR3 is CASSYLGGPADGYTF. Written as DNA, the CDR3 is TGTGCCAGCAGCTACCTCGGAGGGCCGGCGGATGGCTACACCTTC.

The chain couples TRBV18 to TRBJ1-6; D call uncertain. The germline gives CDR1 KGHSH, CDR2 LQKENI. The CDR3 length is 14 residues. V lost 3 bases and J lost 2, with 5 bases in between. CDR3 DNA sequence: TGTGCCAGCTCACCCAAGCCCTATAATTCACCCCTCCACTTT. Amino acids: CASSPKPYNSPLHF.

The V and J genes are TRBV7-2 and TRBJ2-3, with D hard to call. Trimming shortened V by 3 bases and J by 8 bases, and 12 bases separated the two germline ends. CDR1 is SGHTA, CDR2 FQGNSA, per germline. The CDR3 consists of 13 residues. The DNA for the CDR3 is TGTGCCAGCAGCTTGAGGCGGTTAGGTACGCAGTATTTT. Its protein product is CASSLRRLGTQYF.

The chain employs TRBV5-1 and TRBJ1-1; D not certain. The germline V and J ends were trimmed by 2 bases and 2 bases, with 10 bases remaining between them. CDR3 length: 14 residues. Per the germline V gene, CDR1 is SGHRS and CDR2 is YFSETQ. The CDR3 sequence: CASSLQVTNTEAFF. In DNA form, the CDR3 reads TGCGCCAGCAGCTTACAAGTGACTAACACTGAAGCTTTCTTT.

The V and J genes are TRBV20-1 and TRBJ2-3; 8 bases fit TRBD1. Germline CDR1 and CDR2: DFQATT and SNEGSKA (reference sequence). The junction had 16 bases not matched to a gene; V was cut back by 5 bases and J by 9 bases. CDR3 length: 15 residues. This CDR3 reads CSAPPRQGAFNTQYF. In nucleotides, the CDR3 is TGCAGTGCTCCGCCCCGCCAGGGGGCATTTAACACGCAGTATTTT.

This clonotype was observed a few times. The CDR3 DNA reads as TGTGCCAGCAGTTTGAACATCGGGGGGCCGAACACTGAAGCTTTCTTT. It codes for CASSLNIGGPNTEAFF. The J gene is TRBJ1-1, the V gene TRBV28, with D tentatively TRBD1 (6 bases). V shed 3 bases and J shed 1 base, with 15 bases lying between them. The CDR3 is 16 residues long. The germline gives CDR1 MDHEN, CDR2 SYDVKM. Combining the CDR3 with reference TRBV28 and TRBJ1-1 gives the whole variable domain DVKVTQSSRYLVKRTGEKVFLECVQDMDHENMFWYRQDPGLGLRLIYFSYDVKMKEKGDIPEGYSVSREKKERFSLILESASTNQTSMYLCASSLNIGGPNTEAFFGQGTRLTVV.

This clonotype appeared a single time. A much larger clonotype is one base distant, so this may be a read error. The rearrangement links TRBV15 to TRBJ2-7; D may be TRBD2 (5 bases). The germline V gene has CDR1 LNHNV and CDR2 YYDKDF (reference sequence). Deletions cut 8 bases from V and 5 bases from J, with 19 bases between. The CDR3 extends over 14 amino acids. The CDR3: CATSTSGFRNEQYF. The CDR3 DNA sequence: TGTGCCACCTCGACGTCGGGATTTAGAAACGAGCAGTACTTC.

The V gene is TRBV2, the J gene TRBJ2-3, with 9 bases fitting TRBD2. CDR3 length: 15 residues. Germline lookup yields CDR1 SNHLY and CDR2 FYNNEI. J gave up 6 bases and V 4 bases, and 8 bases lay outside the gene matches. The CDR3 reads CASSGEAGGGDTQYF. The CDR3 DNA follows: TGTGCCAGCAGTGGAGAAGCGGGGGGCGGGGATACGCAGTATTTT.